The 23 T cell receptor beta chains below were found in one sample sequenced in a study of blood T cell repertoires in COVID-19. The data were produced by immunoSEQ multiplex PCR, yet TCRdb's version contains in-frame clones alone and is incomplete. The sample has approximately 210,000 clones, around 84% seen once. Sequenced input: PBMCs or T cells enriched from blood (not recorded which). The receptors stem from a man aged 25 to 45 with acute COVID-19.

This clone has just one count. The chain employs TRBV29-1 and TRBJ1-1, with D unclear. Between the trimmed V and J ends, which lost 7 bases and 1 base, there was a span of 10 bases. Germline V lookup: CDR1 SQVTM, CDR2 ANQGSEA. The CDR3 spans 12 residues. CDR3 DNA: TGCAGCGGGTCCCCGGGGAACACTGAAGCTTTCTTT. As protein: CSGSPGNTEAFF.

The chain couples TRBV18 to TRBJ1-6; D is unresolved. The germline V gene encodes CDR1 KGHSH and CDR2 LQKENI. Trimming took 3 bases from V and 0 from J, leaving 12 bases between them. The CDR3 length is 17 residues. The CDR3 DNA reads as TGTGCCAGCTCACCCAAGTCGCCGAGCTCCTATAATTCACCCCTCCACTTT. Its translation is CASSPKSPSSYNSPLHF.

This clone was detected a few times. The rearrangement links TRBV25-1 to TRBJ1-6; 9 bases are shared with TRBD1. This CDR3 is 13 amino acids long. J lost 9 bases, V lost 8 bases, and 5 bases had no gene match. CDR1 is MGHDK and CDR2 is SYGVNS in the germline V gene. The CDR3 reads CASQGQGGSPLHF. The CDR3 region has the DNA TGTGCCAGCCAGGGACAGGGCGGTTCACCCCTCCACTTT.

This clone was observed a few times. The CDR3 nucleotides are TGTGCCAGCAGCCAAGATCTGGCCGGGGAAGGGGAAAAACTGTTTTTT. Encoded protein: CASSQDLAGEGEKLFF. The gene calls are TRBV3-1 (or the pseudogene TRBV3-2) and TRBJ1-4; D not resolved. Trimming took off 0 bases at V and 8 bases at J, with 16 bases between the two ends. The CDR3 has 16 amino acids. From germline, CDR1 is LGHDT and CDR2 YNNKEL (reference sequence).

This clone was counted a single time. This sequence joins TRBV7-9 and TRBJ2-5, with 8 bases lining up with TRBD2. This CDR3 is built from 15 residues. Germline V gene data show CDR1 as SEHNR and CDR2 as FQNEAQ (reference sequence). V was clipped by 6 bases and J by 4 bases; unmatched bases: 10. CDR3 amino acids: CASRNAGGGGETQYF. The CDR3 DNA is TGTGCCAGCAGAAATGCGGGGGGCGGAGGAGAGACCCAGTACTTC.

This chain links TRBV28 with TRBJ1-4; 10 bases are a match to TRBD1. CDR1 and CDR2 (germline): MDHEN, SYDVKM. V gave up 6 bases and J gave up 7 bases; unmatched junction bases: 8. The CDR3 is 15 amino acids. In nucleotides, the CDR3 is TGTGCCAGCAGGACAGGGGGCGCTTGGGGTGAAAAACTGTTTTTT. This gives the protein CASRTGGAWGEKLFF.

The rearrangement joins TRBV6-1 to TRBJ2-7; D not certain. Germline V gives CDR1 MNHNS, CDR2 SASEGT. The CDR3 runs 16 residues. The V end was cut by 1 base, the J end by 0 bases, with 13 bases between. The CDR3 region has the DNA TGTGCCAGCAGTGAAGTCCGACTGGCCCTCTCCTACGAGCAGTACTTC. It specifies CASSEVRLALSYEQYF.

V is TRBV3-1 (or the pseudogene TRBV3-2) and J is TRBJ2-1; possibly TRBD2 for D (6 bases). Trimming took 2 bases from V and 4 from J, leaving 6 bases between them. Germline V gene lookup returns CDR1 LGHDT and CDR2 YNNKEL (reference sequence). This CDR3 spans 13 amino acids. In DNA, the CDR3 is TGTGCCAGCAGCCAACGGGGGTACAATGAGCAGTTCTTC. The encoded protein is CASSQRGYNEQFF.

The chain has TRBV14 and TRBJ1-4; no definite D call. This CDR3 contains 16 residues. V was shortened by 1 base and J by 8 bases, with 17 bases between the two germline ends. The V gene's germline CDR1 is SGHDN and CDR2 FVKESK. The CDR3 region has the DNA TGTGCCAGCAGCCAAGTGTCGTCCCCCCTCGGGGAAAAACTGTTTTTT. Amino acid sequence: CASSQVSSPLGEKLFF.

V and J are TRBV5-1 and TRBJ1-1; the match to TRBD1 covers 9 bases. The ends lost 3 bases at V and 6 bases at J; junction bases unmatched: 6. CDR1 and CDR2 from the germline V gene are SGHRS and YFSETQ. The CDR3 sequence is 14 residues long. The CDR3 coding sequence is TGCGCCAGCAGCTCAAGGACAGGGGAGGCTGAAGCTTTCTTT. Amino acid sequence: CASSSRTGEAEAFF.

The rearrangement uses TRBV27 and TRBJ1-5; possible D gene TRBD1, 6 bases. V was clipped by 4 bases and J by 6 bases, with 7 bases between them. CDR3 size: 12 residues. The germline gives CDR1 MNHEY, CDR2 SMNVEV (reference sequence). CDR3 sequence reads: CASSSRGQPQHF. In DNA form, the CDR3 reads TGTGCCAGCAGTTCCAGGGGTCAGCCCCAGCATTTT.

CDR3 in DNA: TGCGCCAGCAGGAGGGACAGGTCATCCGAGACCCAGTACTTC. Its protein is CASRRDRSSETQYF. The chain links TRBV5-1 to TRBJ2-5; 8 bases map to TRBD1. Trimming cost V 5 bases and J 5 bases; bases outside gene matches: 8. The CDR3 sequence is 14 residues long. The germline gives CDR1 SGHRS, CDR2 YFSETQ.

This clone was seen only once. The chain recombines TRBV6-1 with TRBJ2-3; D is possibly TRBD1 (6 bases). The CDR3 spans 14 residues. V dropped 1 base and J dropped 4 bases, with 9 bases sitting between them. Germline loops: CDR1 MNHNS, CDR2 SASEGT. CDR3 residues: CASSEVPGADTQYF. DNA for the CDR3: TGTGCCAGCAGTGAAGTCCCAGGGGCAGATACGCAGTATTTT.

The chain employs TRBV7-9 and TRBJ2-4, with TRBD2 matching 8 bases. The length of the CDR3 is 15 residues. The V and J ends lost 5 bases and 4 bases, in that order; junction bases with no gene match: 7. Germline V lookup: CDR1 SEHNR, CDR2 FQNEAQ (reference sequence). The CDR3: CASSAVAGLKNIQYF. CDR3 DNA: TGTGCCAGCAGCGCCGTAGCGGGGCTAAAAAACATTCAGTACTTC.

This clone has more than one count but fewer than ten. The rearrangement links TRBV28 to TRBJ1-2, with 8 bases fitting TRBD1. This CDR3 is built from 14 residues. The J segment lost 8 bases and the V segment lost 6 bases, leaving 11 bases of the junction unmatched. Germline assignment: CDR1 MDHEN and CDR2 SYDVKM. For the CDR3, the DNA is TGTGCCAGCAGAGCTCCGGGACAGGTGGGAGGCTACACCTTC. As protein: CASRAPGQVGGYTF.

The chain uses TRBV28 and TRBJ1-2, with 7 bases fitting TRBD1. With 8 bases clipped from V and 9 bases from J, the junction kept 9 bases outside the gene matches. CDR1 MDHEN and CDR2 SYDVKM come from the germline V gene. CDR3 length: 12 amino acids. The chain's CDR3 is CASRGRGLSYTF. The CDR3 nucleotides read TGTGCCAGCCGAGGCAGGGGGTTGAGCTACACCTTC.

Here the CDR3 DNA reads TGTGCCATCAGTGACGGGGGTGACTATGGCTACACCTTC. This encodes CAISDGGDYGYTF. This chain links TRBV10-3 with TRBJ1-2; TRBD1 might be the D (5 bases). CDR3 size: 13 residues. V was clipped by 3 bases and J by 3 bases, with 8 bases between them. Looked up from germline, CDR1 is ENHRY and CDR2 is SYGVKD.

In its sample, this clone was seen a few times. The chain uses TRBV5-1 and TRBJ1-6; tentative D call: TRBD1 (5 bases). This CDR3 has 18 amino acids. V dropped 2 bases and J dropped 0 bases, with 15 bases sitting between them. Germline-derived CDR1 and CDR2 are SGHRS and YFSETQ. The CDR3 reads CASSLGTKKSSYNSPLHF. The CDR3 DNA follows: TGCGCCAGCAGCTTAGGGACTAAAAAAAGCTCCTATAATTCACCCCTCCACTTT.

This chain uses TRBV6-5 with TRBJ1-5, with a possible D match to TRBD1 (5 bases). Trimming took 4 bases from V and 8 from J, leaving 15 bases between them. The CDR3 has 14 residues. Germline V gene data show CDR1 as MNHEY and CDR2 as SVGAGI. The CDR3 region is CASSWGRGFEPQHF. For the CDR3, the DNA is TGTGCCAGCAGTTGGGGACGGGGGTTCGAGCCCCAGCATTTT.

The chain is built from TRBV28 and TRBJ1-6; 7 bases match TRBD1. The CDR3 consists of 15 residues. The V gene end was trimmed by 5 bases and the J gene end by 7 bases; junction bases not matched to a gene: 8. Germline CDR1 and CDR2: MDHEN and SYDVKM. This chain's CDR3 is CASSKTGTENSPLHF. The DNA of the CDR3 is TGTGCCAGCAGTAAGACCGGGACAGAAAATTCACCCCTCCACTTT.

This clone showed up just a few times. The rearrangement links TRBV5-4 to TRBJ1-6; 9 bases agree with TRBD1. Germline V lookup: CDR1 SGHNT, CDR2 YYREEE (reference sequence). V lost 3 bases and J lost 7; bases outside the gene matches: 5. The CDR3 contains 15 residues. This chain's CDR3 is CASSSTTGGNSPLHF. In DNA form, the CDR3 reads TGTGCCAGCAGCTCCACGACAGGGGGAAATTCACCCCTCCACTTT.

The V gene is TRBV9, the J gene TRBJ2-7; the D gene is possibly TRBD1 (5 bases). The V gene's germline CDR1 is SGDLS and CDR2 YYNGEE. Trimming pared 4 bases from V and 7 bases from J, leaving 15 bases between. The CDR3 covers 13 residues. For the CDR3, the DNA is TGTGCCAGCAGCAACCGACAGAGCCTAGAGCAGTACTTC. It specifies CASSNRQSLEQYF.

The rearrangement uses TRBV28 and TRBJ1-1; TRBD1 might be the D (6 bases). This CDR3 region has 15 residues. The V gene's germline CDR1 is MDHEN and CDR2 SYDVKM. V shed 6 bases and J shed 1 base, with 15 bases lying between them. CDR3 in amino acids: CASRASGQRNTEAFF. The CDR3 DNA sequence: TGTGCCAGCAGAGCCTCCGGACAGAGGAACACTGAAGCTTTCTTT.